This paragraph covers one T cell receptor beta chain sequence. The CDR3 is 16 amino acids. V lost 0 bases to trimming and J lost 0 bases, with 12 bases between them. Germline lookup yields CDR1 LGHNA and CDR2 YNFKEQ. This specimen comes from a study of CD8+ T cells in alopecia areata. Reverse transcription of extracted RNA yielded cDNA, which provided the sequencing template. Repertoires were generated with immunoSEQ multiplex PCR, while TCRdb's copy carries only in-frame clones and drops some. The sample contains some 100,000 clones, around 60% of which appear only once. Treatment reported: oral pan-JAK inhibitor, 5-10 mg twice daily.

The TCR sequence derives from a human donor with alopecia areata. The sample was CD8+ T cells sorted from blood, taken at roughly week 58, from a patient treated with tofacitinib. The chain is built from TRBV4-2 and TRBJ2-7; TRBD2 might be the D (5 bases). CDR3 amino acids: CASSQELMGSSYEQYF. The CDR3 nucleotides read TGTGCCAGCAGCCAAGAGCTCATGGGGAGCTCCTACGAGCAGTACTTC.